The 25 T cell receptor beta chains in this list originate from one sample, sequenced in a study of cytomegalovirus exposure and HLA in healthy donors. Vbeta (60) and Jbeta (13) primers were used in the PCR. Only in-frame clones appear in the TCRdb table, and some are missing; sequencing was by immunoSEQ multiplex PCR. The table includes approximately 170,000 clones, about 82% detected once. Sequenced material: PBMCs. These receptors were taken from a male donor in good health and CMV-seronegative.

The chain carries TRBV4-2 and TRBJ2-7; the D gene is possibly TRBD2 (6 bases). The CDR3 sequence is 16 residues long. The ends were cut back, 0 bases at V and 2 bases at J, with 14 bases in the middle. CDR1 LGHNA and CDR2 YNFKEQ come from the germline V gene. The CDR3: CASSQDLRGTTYEQYF. CDR3 DNA sequence: TGTGCCAGCAGCCAAGATTTACGGGGGACCACCTACGAGCAGTACTTC.

The rearrangement joins TRBV18 to TRBJ2-7, with TRBD2 as a possible D gene (6 bases). V was trimmed by 2 bases and J by 3 bases, leaving 14 bases between them. Germline V CDR1 and CDR2: KGHSH, LQKENI. The CDR3 has 15 amino acids. CDR3 sequence reads: CASSPSREFLYEQYF. Written as DNA, the CDR3 is TGTGCCAGCTCACCAAGTCGGGAGTTCCTCTACGAGCAGTACTTC.

The V and J genes are TRBV19 and TRBJ2-1, with TRBD2 matching 8 bases. The germline V gene encodes CDR1 LNHDA and CDR2 SQIVND (reference sequence). V shed 6 bases and J 9 bases; nucleotides not matched to a gene: 4. This CDR3 comprises 12 residues. The CDR3 reads CASSSGRGEQFF. CDR3 DNA: TGTGCCAGTAGCAGCGGGAGAGGTGAGCAGTTCTTC.

V gene TRBV29-1 combines with J gene TRBJ2-1, with 12 bases aligning to TRBD2. Germline V CDR1 and CDR2: SQVTM, ANQGSEA. The CDR3 loop spans 14 amino acids. V lost 4 bases, J lost 7 bases, and 5 bases stayed unmatched. CDR3 loop: CSVGGTSGPNEQFF. CDR3 in DNA: TGCAGCGTTGGCGGGACTAGCGGGCCGAATGAGCAGTTCTTC.

The chain uses TRBV29-1 and TRBJ2-3; 7 positions match TRBD1. The germline V gene has CDR1 SQVTM and CDR2 ANQGSEA. The CDR3 is 15 amino acids. V lost 4 bases and J lost 2; bases outside the gene matches: 9. The CDR3 loop reads CSVGPTGDVTDTQYF. In nucleotides, the CDR3 is TGCAGCGTTGGACCAACAGGGGATGTCACAGATACGCAGTATTTT.

The CDR3 DNA reads as TGTGCCAGCACCCTGGGGCGGGGGGGCTCCTACGAGCAGTACTTC. Protein product: CASTLGRGGSYEQYF. V and J are TRBV5-4 and TRBJ2-7; 9 bases fit TRBD2. The CDR3 covers 15 residues. Germline CDR1 and CDR2: SGHNT and YYREEE (reference sequence). Trimming took 6 bases from V and 0 from J; bases not matched to a gene: 7.

The rearrangement links TRBV1 to TRBJ1-4; the table assigns TRBD1, which was not confirmed against the DNA. TRBV1 is a recognized pseudogene. The CDR3 length is 18 residues. The CDR3 is CTSSQDLGLHITNEKLFF. Here the CDR3 DNA reads TGCACCAGCAGCCAAGATTTGGGGCTCCACATAACTAATGAAAAACTGTTTTTT.

This clone was counted a few times. The chain recombines TRBV6-5 with TRBJ2-1; TRBD1 might be the D (6 bases). The germline V and J ends were trimmed by 6 bases and 3 bases, with 15 bases remaining between them. From germline, CDR1 is MNHEY and CDR2 SVGAGI. The length of the CDR3 is 15 residues. CDR3 sequence reads: CASRPTGGGYNEQFF. The DNA of the CDR3 is TGTGCCAGCAGGCCGACAGGTGGAGGCTACAATGAGCAGTTCTTC.

The sample holds one count of this clone. The chain uses TRBV29-1 and TRBJ2-5, with a possible D match to TRBD1 (5 bases). From germline, CDR1 is SQVTM and CDR2 ANQGSEA. CDR3 length equals 14 residues. Between the trimmed V and J ends, which lost 7 bases and 0 bases, there was a span of 15 bases. This CDR3 reads CSAELDKYQETQYF. The CDR3 region has the DNA TGCAGCGCAGAATTGGACAAGTACCAAGAGACCCAGTACTTC.

V is TRBV7-8 and J is TRBJ1-2; D call uncertain. Germline values: CDR1 SGHVS, CDR2 FQNEAQ. This CDR3 is built from 17 residues. Trimming shortened V by 0 bases and J by 1 base, and 15 bases separated the two germline ends. The CDR3, as DNA: TGTGCCAGCAGCTTAGCGCGGGAAGGGAAGCTTAACTATGGCTACACCTTC. It specifies CASSLAREGKLNYGYTF.

The chain has TRBV6-1 and TRBJ1-3, with D maybe TRBD1 (5 bases). Trimming shortened V by 8 bases and J by 1 base, and 12 bases separated the two germline ends. The CDR3 runs to 14 residues. Germline values: CDR1 MNHNS, CDR2 SASEGT. The CDR3 is CASDIGGSGNTIYF. The DNA of the CDR3 is TGTGCCAGCGATATCGGGGGGTCTGGAAACACCATATATTTT.

This chain joins TRBV6-6 and TRBJ2-5; 8 positions match TRBD1. This CDR3 has 14 residues. The V segment lost 6 bases and the J segment 1 base; nucleotides outside the gene matches: 4. Germline loops: CDR1 MNHNY, CDR2 SVGAGI (reference sequence). Written as DNA, the CDR3 is TGTGCCAGCAGGTCGGGACAGGTCCAAGAGACCCAGTACTTC. Amino acids: CASRSGQVQETQYF.

The chain couples TRBV7-2 to TRBJ1-4; TRBD1 matches 7 bases. The CDR3 covers 14 residues. Germline CDR1 and CDR2: SGHTA and FQGNSA. V lost 5 bases and J lost 6; bases outside the gene matches: 6. The CDR3 nucleotides are TGTGCCAGCAGCACAGGACAGGATGATGAAAAACTGTTTTTT. Residues: CASSTGQDDEKLFF.

The V and J genes are TRBV4-3 and TRBJ2-2; TRBD1 agrees at 11 bases. After removal of 4 bases from V and 5 bases from J, the junction contained 3 bases not matched to a gene. The CDR3 is made up of 15 amino acids. In germline, CDR1 is LGHNA, CDR2 YSLEER. The CDR3 DNA follows: TGCGCCAGCAGCCTCGGGACAGGGGGGACCGGGGAGCTGTTTTTT. Amino acids: CASSLGTGGTGELFF.

The chain recombines TRBV4-2 with TRBJ1-6; D remains ambiguous. The V end lost 1 base, the J end lost 6 bases, and 16 bases lay between the germline ends. Germline CDR1 LGHNA, CDR2 YNFKEQ. The CDR3 runs to 17 residues. CDR3: CASSQAPLAQVNSPLHF. DNA for the CDR3: TGTGCCAGCAGCCAAGCCCCCCTTGCTCAGGTTAATTCACCCCTCCACTTT.

This chain connects TRBV27 to TRBJ1-5; D not resolved. The CDR3 extends over 13 amino acids. V lost 0 bases to trimming and J lost 5 bases, with 5 bases between them. Germline CDR1 MNHEY, CDR2 SMNVEV (reference sequence). CDR3: CASSLSDYQPQHF. Here the CDR3 DNA reads TGTGCCAGCAGTTTATCAGACTATCAGCCCCAGCATTTT.

The chain uses TRBV6-1 and TRBJ1-1; TRBD1 agrees at 8 bases. V dropped 7 bases and J dropped 11; count of bases not matched to a gene: 12. Looked up from germline, CDR1 is MNHNS and CDR2 is SASEGT. This CDR3 contains 13 residues. CDR3 loop: CASTPVQGAVAFF. The CDR3 nucleotides read TGTGCCAGCACCCCCGTCCAGGGGGCGGTGGCTTTCTTT.

A few counts support this clone. The rearrangement joins TRBV9 to TRBJ1-5, with D tentatively TRBD1 (5 bases). The CDR3 totals 15 residues. CDR1 is SGDLS and CDR2 is YYNGEE in the germline V gene. V was cut by 0 bases and J by 4 bases, with 11 bases left in between. The CDR3 sequence is CASSVAGGTNQPQHF. The DNA of the CDR3 is TGTGCCAGCAGCGTAGCGGGGGGGACTAATCAGCCCCAGCATTTT.

V is TRBV5-5 and J is TRBJ2-1; possibly TRBD2 for D (5 bases). With 4 bases removed from V and 0 bases from J, the gap between germline ends came to 14 bases. Germline V lookup: CDR1 SGHKS, CDR2 YYEKEE (reference sequence). CDR3 length: 16 amino acids. The CDR3 DNA is TGTGCCAGCAGCCTCGGACTCCTTGTCTCCTACAATGAGCAGTTCTTC. It specifies CASSLGLLVSYNEQFF.

The V gene is TRBV7-9, the J gene TRBJ2-7; tentatively, D is TRBD1 (5 bases). V was cut by 3 bases and J by 5 bases, with 14 bases left in between. In germline, CDR1 is SEHNR, CDR2 FQNEAQ (reference sequence). The CDR3 sequence is 14 residues long. CDR3 protein: CASSFAGISDEQYF. CDR3 nucleotide sequence: TGTGCCAGCAGCTTTGCAGGGATTTCGGACGAGCAGTACTTC.

The rearrangement links TRBV6-6 to TRBJ2-3; 8 positions match TRBD1. Trimming removed 4 bases from V and 4 bases from J; junction bases left unmatched: 10. The CDR3 extends over 16 amino acids. The germline CDR1 and CDR2 sequences are MNHNY and SVGAGI (reference sequence). The CDR3 is CASSFGQGHVSDTQYF. The CDR3, as DNA: TGTGCCAGCAGTTTTGGACAGGGCCATGTCTCAGATACGCAGTATTTT.

The J gene is TRBJ2-5, the V gene TRBV4-3, with 8 bases lining up with TRBD1. The length of the CDR3 is 15 residues. In germline, CDR1 is LGHNA, CDR2 YSLEER. V shed 4 bases, J shed 4 bases, and the junction held 8 bases outside the gene matches. In DNA form, the CDR3 reads TGCGCCAGCAGCCCGAGAATACAGGGGGGAGAGACCCAGTACTTC. It yields the protein CASSPRIQGGETQYF.

The rearrangement uses TRBV7-2 and TRBJ2-7; possible D gene TRBD1, 6 bases. The CDR3 extends over 14 amino acids. Per germline, CDR1 SGHTA and CDR2 FQGNSA. V lost 2 bases, J lost 3 bases, and 11 bases lay in between. This CDR3 is CASSLSGQNYEQYF. In nucleotides, the CDR3 is TGTGCCAGCAGCTTAAGCGGACAGAACTACGAGCAGTACTTC. The full variable domain, completed using reference TRBV7-2 and TRBJ2-7, is GAGVSQSPSNKVTEKGKDVELRCDPISGHTALYWYRQSLGQGLEFLIYFQGNSAPDKSGLPSDRFSAERTGGSVSTLTIQRTQQEDSAVYLCASSLSGQNYEQYFGPGTRLTVT.

V is TRBV7-2 and J is TRBJ2-7; D gene uncertain. This CDR3 is 16 amino acids long. CDR1 and CDR2 from the germline V gene are SGHTA and FQGNSA. V shed 7 bases and J shed 2 bases, with 21 bases lying between them. CDR3 sequence: CASTPHGGTNPYEQYF. The CDR3 DNA is TGTGCCAGCACCCCCCATGGCGGTACCAATCCCTACGAGCAGTACTTC.

This chain links TRBV11-1 with TRBJ2-3; tentative D call: TRBD2 (5 bases). V was pared by 4 bases and J by 1 base, with 15 bases between. From germline, CDR1 is SGHAT and CDR2 FQDESV (reference sequence). The CDR3 totals 16 residues. The CDR3 is CASSSDPGIRTDTQYF. CDR3 nucleotides: TGTGCCAGCAGCTCGGACCCGGGAATCCGCACAGATACGCAGTATTTT.